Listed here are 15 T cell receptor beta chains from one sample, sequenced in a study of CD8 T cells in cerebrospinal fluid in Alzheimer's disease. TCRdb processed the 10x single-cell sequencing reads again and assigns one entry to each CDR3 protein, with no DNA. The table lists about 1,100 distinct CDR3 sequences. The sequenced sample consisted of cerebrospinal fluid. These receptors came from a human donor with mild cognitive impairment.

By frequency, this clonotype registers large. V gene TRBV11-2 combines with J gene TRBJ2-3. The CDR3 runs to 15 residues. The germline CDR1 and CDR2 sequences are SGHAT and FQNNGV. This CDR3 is CASSLDRGSTDTQYF.

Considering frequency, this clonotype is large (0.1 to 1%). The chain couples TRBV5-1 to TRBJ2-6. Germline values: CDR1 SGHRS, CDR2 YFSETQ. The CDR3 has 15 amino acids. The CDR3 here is CASYDGGSGANVLTF.

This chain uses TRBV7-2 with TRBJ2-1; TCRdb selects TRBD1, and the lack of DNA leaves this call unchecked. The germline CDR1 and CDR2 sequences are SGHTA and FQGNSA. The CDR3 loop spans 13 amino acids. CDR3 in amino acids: CASSARVDNEQFF.

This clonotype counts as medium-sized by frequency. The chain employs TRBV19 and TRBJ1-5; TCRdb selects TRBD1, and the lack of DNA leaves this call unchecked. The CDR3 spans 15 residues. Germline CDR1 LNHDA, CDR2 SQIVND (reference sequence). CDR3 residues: CASSIGRGSNQPQHF.

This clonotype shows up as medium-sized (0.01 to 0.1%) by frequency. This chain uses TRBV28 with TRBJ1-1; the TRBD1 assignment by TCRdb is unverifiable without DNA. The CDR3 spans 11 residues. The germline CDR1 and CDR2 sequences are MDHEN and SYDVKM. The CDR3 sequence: CATNRGTEAFF.

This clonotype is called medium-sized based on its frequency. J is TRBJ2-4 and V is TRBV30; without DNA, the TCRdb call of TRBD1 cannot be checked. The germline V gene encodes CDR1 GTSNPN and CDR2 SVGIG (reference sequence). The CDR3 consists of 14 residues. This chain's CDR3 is CAWSVQGGQNIQYF.

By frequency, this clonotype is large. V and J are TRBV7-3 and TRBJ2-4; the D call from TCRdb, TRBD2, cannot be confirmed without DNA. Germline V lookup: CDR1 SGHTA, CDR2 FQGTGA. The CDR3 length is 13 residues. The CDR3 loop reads CASSLTGEDIQYF.

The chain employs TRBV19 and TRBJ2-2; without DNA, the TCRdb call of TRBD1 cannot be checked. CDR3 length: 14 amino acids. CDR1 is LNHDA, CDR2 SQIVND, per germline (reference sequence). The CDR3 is CASIDRGYTGELFF.

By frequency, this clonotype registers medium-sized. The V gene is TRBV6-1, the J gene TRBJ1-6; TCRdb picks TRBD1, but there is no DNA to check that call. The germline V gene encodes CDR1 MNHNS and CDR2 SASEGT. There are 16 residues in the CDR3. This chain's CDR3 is CASSAPGQGANSPLHF.

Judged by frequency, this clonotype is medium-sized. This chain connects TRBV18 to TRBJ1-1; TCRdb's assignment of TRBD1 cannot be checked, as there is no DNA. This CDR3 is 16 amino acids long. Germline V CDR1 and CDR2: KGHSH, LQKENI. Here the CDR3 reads CASSPNGQGGITEAFF.

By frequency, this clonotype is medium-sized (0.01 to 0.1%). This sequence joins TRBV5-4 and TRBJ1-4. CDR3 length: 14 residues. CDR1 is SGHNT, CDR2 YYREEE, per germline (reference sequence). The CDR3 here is CASMRDPGEEKLFF.

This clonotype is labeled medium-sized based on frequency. The CDR3 reads CASSWGRAGDTEAFF. V usage is TRBV27 and J usage is TRBJ1-1; TCRdb returns TRBD1, unconfirmable since there is no DNA. This CDR3 is 15 amino acids long. The germline gives CDR1 MNHEY, CDR2 SMNVEV (reference sequence).

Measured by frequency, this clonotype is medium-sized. The CDR3 protein is CASSPVNNEQFF. The V gene is TRBV18, the J gene TRBJ2-1. Germline V lookup: CDR1 KGHSH, CDR2 LQKENI. The CDR3 extends over 12 amino acids.

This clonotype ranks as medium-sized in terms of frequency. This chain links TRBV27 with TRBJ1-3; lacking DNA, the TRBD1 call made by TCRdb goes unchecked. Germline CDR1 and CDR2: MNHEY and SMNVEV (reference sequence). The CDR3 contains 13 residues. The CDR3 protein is CASWDRVGNTIYF.

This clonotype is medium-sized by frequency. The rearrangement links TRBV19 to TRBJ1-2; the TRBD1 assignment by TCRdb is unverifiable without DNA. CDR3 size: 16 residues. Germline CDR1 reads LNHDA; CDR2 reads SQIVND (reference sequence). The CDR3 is CASSIELPSGNYGYTF. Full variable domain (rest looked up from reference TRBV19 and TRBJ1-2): DGGITQSPKYLFRKEGQNVTLSCEQNLNHDAMYWYRQDPGQGLRLIYYSQIVNDFQKGDIAEGYSVSREKKESFPLTVTSAQKNPTAFYLCASSIELPSGNYGYTFGSGTRLTVV.